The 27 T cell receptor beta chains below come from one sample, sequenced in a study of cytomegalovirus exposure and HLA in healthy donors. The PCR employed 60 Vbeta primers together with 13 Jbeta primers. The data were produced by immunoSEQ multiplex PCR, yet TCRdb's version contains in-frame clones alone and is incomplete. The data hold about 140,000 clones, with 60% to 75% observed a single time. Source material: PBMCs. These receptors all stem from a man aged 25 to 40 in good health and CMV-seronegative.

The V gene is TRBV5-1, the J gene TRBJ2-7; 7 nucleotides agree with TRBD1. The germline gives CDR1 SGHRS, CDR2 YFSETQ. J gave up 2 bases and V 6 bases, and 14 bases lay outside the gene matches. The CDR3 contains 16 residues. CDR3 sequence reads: CASTRGQPYETYEQYF. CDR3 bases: TGCGCCAGCACGAGGGGACAGCCGTATGAGACCTACGAGCAGTACTTC.

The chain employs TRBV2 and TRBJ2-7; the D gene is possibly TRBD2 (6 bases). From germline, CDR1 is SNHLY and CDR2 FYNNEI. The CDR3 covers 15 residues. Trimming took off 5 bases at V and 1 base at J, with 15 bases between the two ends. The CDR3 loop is CASSPRGTASYEQYF. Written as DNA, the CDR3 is TGTGCCAGCAGTCCCCGAGGGACTGCATCCTACGAGCAGTACTTC.

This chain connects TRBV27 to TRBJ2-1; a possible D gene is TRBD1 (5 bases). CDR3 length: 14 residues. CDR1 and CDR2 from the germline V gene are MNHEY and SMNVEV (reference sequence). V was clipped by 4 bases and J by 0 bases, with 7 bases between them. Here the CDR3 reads CASSWGDSYNEQFF. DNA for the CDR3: TGTGCCAGCAGTTGGGGCGACTCCTACAATGAGCAGTTCTTC.

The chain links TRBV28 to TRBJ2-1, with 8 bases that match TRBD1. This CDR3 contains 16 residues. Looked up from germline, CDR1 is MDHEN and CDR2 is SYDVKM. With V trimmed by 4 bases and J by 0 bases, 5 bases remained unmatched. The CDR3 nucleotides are TGTGCCAGCAGTTCCCAGGGGGCGGACTCCTACAATGAGCAGTTCTTC. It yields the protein CASSSQGADSYNEQFF.

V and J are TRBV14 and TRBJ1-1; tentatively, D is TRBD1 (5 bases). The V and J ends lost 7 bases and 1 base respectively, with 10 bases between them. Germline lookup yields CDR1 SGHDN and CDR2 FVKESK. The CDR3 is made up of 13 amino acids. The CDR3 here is CASTLRGNTEAFF. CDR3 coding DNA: TGTGCCAGCACTCTTAGGGGGAACACTGAAGCTTTCTTT. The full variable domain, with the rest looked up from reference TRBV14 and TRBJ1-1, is EAGVTQFPSHSVIEKGQTVTLRCDPISGHDNLYWYRRVMGKEIKFLLHFVKESKQDESGMPNNRFLAERTGGTYSTLKVQPAELEDSGVYFCASTLRGNTEAFFGQGTRLTVV.

For the CDR3, the DNA is TGTGCCAGCACTTGGACAGGGGGCGGCGAAAAACTGTTTTTT. Its protein is CASTWTGGGEKLFF. The rearrangement links TRBV2 to TRBJ1-4, with 11 bases lining up with TRBD1. CDR1 and CDR2 (germline): SNHLY, FYNNEI. The V gene end was trimmed by 7 bases and the J gene end by 8 bases; junction bases not matched to a gene: 6. The CDR3 runs to 14 residues.

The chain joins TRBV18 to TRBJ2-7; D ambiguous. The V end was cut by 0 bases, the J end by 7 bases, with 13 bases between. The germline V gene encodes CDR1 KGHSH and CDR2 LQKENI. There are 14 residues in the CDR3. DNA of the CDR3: TGTGCCAGCTCACCACCAAGTGGCGCGGTTGAGCAGTACTTC. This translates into CASSPPSGAVEQYF.

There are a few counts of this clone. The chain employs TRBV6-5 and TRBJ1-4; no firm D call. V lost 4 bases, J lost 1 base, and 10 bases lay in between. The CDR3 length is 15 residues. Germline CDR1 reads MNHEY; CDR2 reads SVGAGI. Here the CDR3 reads CASSSTMRTNEKLFF. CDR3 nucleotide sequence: TGTGCCAGCAGTTCCACCATGAGAACTAATGAAAAACTGTTTTTT.

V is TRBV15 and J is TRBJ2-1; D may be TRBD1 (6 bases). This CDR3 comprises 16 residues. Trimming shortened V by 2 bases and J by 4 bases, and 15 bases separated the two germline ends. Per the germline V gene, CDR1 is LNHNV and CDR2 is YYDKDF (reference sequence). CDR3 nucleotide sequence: TGTGCCACCAGCAGAAATCAGGGGAATAATTACAATGAGCAGTTCTTC. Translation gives CATSRNQGNNYNEQFF.

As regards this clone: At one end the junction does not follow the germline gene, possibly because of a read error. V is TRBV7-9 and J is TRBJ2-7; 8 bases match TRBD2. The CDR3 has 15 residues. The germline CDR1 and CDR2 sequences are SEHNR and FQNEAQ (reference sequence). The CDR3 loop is CASSPGGGSYNEQHF. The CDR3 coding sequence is TGTGCCAGCAGCCCCGGGGGGGGGAGTTACAACGAGCAGCACTTC. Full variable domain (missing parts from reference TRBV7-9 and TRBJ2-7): DTGVSQNPRHKITKRGQNVTFRCDPISEHNRLYWYRQTLGQGPEFLTYFQNEAQLEKSRLLSDRFSAERPKGSFSTLEIQRTEQGDSAMYLCASSPGGGSYNEQHFGPGTRLTVT.

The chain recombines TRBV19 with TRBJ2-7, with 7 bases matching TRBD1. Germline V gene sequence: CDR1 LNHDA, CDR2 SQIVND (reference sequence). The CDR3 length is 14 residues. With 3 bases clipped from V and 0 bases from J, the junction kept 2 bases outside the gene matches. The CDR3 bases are TGTGCCAGTAGTATTCGGGACAGCTCCTACGAGCAGTACTTC. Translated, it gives CASSIRDSSYEQYF.

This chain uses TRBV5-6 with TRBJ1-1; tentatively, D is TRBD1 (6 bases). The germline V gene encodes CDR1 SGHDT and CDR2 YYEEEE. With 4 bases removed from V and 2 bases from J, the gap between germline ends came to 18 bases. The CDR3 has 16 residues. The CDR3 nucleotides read TGTGCCAGCAGCCCGGCGGGGGCGGAATTTAACACTGAAGCTTTCTTT. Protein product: CASSPAGAEFNTEAFF.

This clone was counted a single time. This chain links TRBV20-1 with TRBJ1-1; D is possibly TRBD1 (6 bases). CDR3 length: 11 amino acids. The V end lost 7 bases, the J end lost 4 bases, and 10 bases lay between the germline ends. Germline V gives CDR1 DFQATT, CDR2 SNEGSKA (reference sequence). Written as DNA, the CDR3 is TGCAGTGTTACAGGGACCACTGAAGCTTTCTTT. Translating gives CSVTGTTEAFF.

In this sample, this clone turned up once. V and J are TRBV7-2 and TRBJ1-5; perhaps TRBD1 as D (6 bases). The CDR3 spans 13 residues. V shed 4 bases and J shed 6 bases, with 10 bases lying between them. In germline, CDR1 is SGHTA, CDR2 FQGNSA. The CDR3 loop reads CASSSQGLQPQHF. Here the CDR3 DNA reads TGTGCCAGCAGCTCACAGGGTCTTCAGCCCCAGCATTTT. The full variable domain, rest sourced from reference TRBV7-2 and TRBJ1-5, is GAGVSQSPSNKVTEKGKDVELRCDPISGHTALYWYRQSLGQGLEFLIYFQGNSAPDKSGLPSDRFSAERTGGSVSTLTIQRTQQEDSAVYLCASSSQGLQPQHFGDGTRLSIL.

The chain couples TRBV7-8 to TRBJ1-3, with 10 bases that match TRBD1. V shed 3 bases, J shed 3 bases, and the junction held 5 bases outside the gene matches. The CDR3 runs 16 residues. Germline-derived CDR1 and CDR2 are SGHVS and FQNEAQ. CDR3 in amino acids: CASSFRDRGDGNTIYF. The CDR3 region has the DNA TGTGCCAGCAGCTTCCGGGACAGGGGAGATGGAAACACCATATATTTT.

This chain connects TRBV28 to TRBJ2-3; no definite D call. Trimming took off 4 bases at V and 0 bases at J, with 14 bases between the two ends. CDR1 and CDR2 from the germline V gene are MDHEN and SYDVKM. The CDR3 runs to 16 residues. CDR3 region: CASSSTKPTSTDTQYF. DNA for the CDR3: TGTGCCAGCAGTTCCACTAAACCCACTAGCACAGATACGCAGTATTTT.

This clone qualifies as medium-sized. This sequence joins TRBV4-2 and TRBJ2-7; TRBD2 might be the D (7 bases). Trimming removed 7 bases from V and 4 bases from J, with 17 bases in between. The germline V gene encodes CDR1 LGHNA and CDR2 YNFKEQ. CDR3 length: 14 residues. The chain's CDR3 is CASTRGAPGYEQYF. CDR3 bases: TGTGCCAGCACTCGGGGGGCCCCAGGGTACGAGCAGTACTTC.

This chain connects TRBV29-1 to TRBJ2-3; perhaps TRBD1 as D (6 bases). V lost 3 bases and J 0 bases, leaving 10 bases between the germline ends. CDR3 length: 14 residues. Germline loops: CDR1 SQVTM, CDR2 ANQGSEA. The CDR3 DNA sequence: TGCAGCGTTGAGGGGGCGGCTAGCACAGATACGCAGTATTTT. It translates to CSVEGAASTDTQYF.

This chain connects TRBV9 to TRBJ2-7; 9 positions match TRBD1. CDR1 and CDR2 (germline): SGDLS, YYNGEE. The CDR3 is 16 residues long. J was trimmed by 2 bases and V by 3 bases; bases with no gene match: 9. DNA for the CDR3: TGTGCCAGCAGCGGGGAGGCGGGACAGGGAACCTACGAGCAGTACTTC. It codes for CASSGEAGQGTYEQYF.

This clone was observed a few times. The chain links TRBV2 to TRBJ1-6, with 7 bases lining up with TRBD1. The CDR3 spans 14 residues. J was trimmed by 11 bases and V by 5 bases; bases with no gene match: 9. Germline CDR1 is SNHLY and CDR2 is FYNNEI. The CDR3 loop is CASSQQGRNAPLHF. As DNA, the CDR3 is TGTGCCAGCAGTCAACAGGGGCGGAATGCACCCCTCCACTTT.

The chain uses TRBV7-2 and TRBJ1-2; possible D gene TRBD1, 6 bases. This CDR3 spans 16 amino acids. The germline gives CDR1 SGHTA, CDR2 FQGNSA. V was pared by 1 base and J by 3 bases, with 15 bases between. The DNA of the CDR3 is TGTGCCAGCAGCTTAGATGGCAGGGGTAGTCACTATGGCTACACCTTC. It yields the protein CASSLDGRGSHYGYTF.

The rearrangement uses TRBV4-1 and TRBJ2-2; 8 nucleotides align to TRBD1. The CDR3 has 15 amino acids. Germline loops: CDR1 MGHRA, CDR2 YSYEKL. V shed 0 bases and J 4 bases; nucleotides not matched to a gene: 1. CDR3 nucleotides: TGCGCCAGCAGCCAAGAGGACAGGGTCACCGGGGAGCTGTTTTTT. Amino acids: CASSQEDRVTGELFF.

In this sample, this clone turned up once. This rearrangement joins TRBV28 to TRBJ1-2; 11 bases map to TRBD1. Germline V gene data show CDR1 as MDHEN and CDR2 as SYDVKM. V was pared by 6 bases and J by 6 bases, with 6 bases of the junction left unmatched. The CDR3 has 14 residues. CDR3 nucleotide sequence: TGTGCCAGCAGGGCGGGACAGGGGGGGAATGGCTACACCTTC. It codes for CASRAGQGGNGYTF.

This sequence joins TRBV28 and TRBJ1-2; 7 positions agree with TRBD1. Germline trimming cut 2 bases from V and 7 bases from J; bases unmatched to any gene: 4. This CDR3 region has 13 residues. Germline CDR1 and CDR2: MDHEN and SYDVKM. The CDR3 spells CASSLRGLGGYTF. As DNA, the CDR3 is TGTGCCAGCAGTTTAAGGGGGCTTGGTGGCTACACCTTC.

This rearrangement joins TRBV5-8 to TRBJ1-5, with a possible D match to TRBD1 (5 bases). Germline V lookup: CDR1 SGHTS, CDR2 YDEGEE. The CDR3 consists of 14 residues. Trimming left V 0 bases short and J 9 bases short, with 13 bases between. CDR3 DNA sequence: TGTGCCAGCAGCTTGGCAGGCGGCGGGGGGCCCCAGCATTTT. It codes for CASSLAGGGGPQHF.

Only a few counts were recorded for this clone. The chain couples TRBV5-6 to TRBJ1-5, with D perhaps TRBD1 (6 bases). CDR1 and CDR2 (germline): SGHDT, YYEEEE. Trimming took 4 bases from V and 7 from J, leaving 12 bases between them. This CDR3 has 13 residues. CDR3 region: CASSQGGQQPQHF. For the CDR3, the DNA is TGTGCCAGCAGCCAAGGAGGACAGCAGCCCCAGCATTTT.

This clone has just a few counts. Here the CDR3 DNA reads TGTGCCAGCAGGTCAACCTCCGGGACTAGTAGGGTGTATGAGCAGTTCTTC. It specifies CASRSTSGTSRVYEQFF. The chain uses TRBV28 and TRBJ2-1; 8 bases line up with TRBD2. The CDR3 runs to 17 residues. Germline V gives CDR1 MDHEN, CDR2 SYDVKM. V gave up 6 bases and J gave up 8 bases; unmatched junction bases: 18.